This T cell receptor beta chain was captured by sequencing in a study of blood T cell repertoires in COVID-19. Study-level background: The cDNA or gDNA used as material had been derived from T cells, B-cell-depleted T cells, or PBMCs.

The CDR3 contains 17 residues. V was clipped by 1 base and J by 3 bases, with 16 bases between them. In germline, CDR1 is SEHNR, CDR2 FQNEAQ (reference sequence). Repertoires were generated with immunoSEQ multiplex PCR, while TCRdb's copy carries only in-frame clones and drops some. Among approximately 61,000 clones, around 85% were seen once, and the ten largest hold 4.5% to 5.5%. This clone was counted a single time. The material sequenced was peripheral blood. This receptor was taken from a man aged 65 to 79 with acute or convalescent COVID-19. The chain carries TRBV7-9 and TRBJ1-5; the D gene is possibly TRBD1 (6 bases). The CDR3, as DNA: TGTGCCAGCAGCTTAGGCACGGGACAAATAGACAATCAGCCCCAGCATTTT. Translation: CASSLGTGQIDNQPQHF.